This entry is about one TCR beta chain. Antigen: not known. A J-beta primer mix and a sample-barcoded 5' primer were used in a second PCR of roughly 6 to 11 cycles. From the 5' RACE reads, TCRdb called clonotypes with MiXCR, one entry per CDR3 protein. The profile shows roughly 1,500,000 distinct CDR3 sequences, approximately 42% of them singletons. These data belong to a study of blood T cells in healthy people across ages. General study results and limits: TCR beta diversity tracked closely with naive T cell percentage.

The CDR3 contains 17 residues. Germline V gene lookup returns CDR1 SGDLS and CDR2 YYNGEE. The chain joins TRBV9 to TRBJ2-5; TRBD2 matches at 8 bases. TRBJ2-7 matches the DNA end more closely, so the J call is doubtful. Sequencing used blood. The source of this sequence is a woman between 18 and 30 years old in good health. The CDR3 bases are TGTGCCAGCAGCGTAGATGGCCTCGCGGGAGGCAGGTACGAGCAGTACTTC. Translation gives CASSVDGLAGGRYEQYF.